These 10 T cell receptor beta chains were all obtained from the same sample, sequenced in a study of beta chain features in type 1 diabetes. General study findings and limits: Shorter TCRB CDR3s, moderately but significantly so, marked every one of the four CD4+ subsets in Type 1 diabetes patients.

These TCRs' antigens remain unknown. Every isolated RNA sample was fully reverse transcribed, so sequencing captured expressed TCRB transcripts. Here immunoSEQ multiplex PCR was the method, and the copy in TCRdb shows in-frame clones only, minus some. The table lists about 300,000 clones, about 13% of them singletons, with roughly 0.015% in the top ten. The sample comprised naive CD4+ T cells from blood. All receptors come from a woman between 18 and 29 years old with type 1 diabetes.

The V and J genes are TRBV28 and TRBJ2-5, with D perhaps TRBD2 (5 bases). Looked up from germline, CDR1 is MDHEN and CDR2 is SYDVKM. V shed 5 bases and J shed 9 bases, with 19 bases lying between them. The CDR3 has 14 residues. The CDR3 is CASSPFDTPGAQYF. In nucleotides, the CDR3 is TGTGCCAGCAGTCCCTTTGACACGCCCGGGGCCCAGTACTTC.

In regard to this clone: In the same sample, other DNA sequences code for this CDR3. The J gene is TRBJ2-7, the V gene TRBV30; D gene ambiguous. Trimming pared 1 base from V and 2 bases from J, leaving 6 bases between. Germline assignment: CDR1 GTSNPN and CDR2 SVGIG (reference sequence). The CDR3 runs 12 residues. The CDR3 bases are TGTGCCTGGAGTGGCGGCACCTACGAGCAGTACTTC. Its translation: CAWSGGTYEQYF.

J is TRBJ1-2 and V is TRBV4-1; 10 nucleotides agree with TRBD1. Germline values: CDR1 MGHRA, CDR2 YSYEKL. There are 15 residues in the CDR3. V dropped 10 bases and J dropped 4; count of bases not matched to a gene: 12. CDR3 region: CATKSRDRGSYGYTF. The DNA of the CDR3 is TGCGCCACCAAGTCCCGGGACAGGGGTTCCTATGGCTACACCTTC.

The chain has TRBV14 and TRBJ2-5; 12 nucleotides agree with TRBD2. J gave up 5 bases and V 1 base, and 8 bases lay outside the gene matches. Germline assignment: CDR1 SGHDN and CDR2 FVKESK. The CDR3 is 17 residues long. CDR3 sequence: CASSQVGLAGAWETQYF. CDR3 DNA sequence: TGTGCCAGCAGCCAAGTGGGACTAGCGGGCGCTTGGGAGACCCAGTACTTC. Full variable domain (missing parts from reference TRBV14 and TRBJ2-5): EAGVTQFPSHSVIEKGQTVTLRCDPISGHDNLYWYRRVMGKEIKFLLHFVKESKQDESGMPNNRFLAERTGGTYSTLKVQPAELEDSGVYFCASSQVGLAGAWETQYFGPGTRLLVL.

This clone was observed a few times. The gene calls are TRBV28 and TRBJ1-1, with D possibly TRBD1 on 6 matching bases. The germline V gene has CDR1 MDHEN and CDR2 SYDVKM. Deletions cut 3 bases from V and 0 bases from J, with 11 bases between. This CDR3 is built from 15 residues. The CDR3 DNA sequence: TGTGCCAGCAGTTTGTGGGGGCTGATGAACACTGAAGCTTTCTTT. Amino acids: CASSLWGLMNTEAFF.

This chain uses TRBV7-9 with TRBJ1-1; 9 bases map to TRBD1. The CDR3 runs to 15 residues. J lost 5 bases, V lost 4 bases, and 8 bases had no gene match. CDR1 and CDR2 (germline): SEHNR, FQNEAQ (reference sequence). CDR3 in DNA: TGTGCCAGCAGCTCCCTTGGACAGGGGAGGACTGAAGCTTTCTTT. Translated: CASSSLGQGRTEAFF.

This clone was seen a few times. The V and J genes are TRBV18 and TRBJ2-5; 14 nucleotides agree with TRBD2. CDR3 length equals 17 residues. The germline V gene has CDR1 KGHSH and CDR2 LQKENI. V lost 6 bases and J lost 2; bases outside the gene matches: 8. CDR3 loop: CASSSGTSGSPQETQYF. CDR3 sequence (DNA): TGTGCCAGCTCGTCCGGGACTAGCGGGAGTCCTCAAGAGACCCAGTACTTC.

The chain joins TRBV15 to TRBJ2-3; no clear D. Trimming took 0 bases from V and 4 from J, leaving 5 bases between them. The CDR3 consists of 13 residues. CDR1 and CDR2 (germline): LNHNV, YYDKDF (reference sequence). For the CDR3, the DNA is TGTGCCACCAGCAGAGATCTCCCAGATACGCAGTATTTT. It is translated as CATSRDLPDTQYF. The full variable domain, rest sourced from reference TRBV15 and TRBJ2-3, is DAMVIQNPRYQVTQFGKPVTLSCSQTLNHNVMYWYQQKSSQAPKLLFHYYDKDFNNEADTPDNFQSRRPNTSFCFLDIRSPGLGDTAMYLCATSRDLPDTQYFGPGTRLTVL.

The chain recombines TRBV15 with TRBJ2-6; D is possibly TRBD2 (5 bases). The V gene's germline CDR1 is LNHNV and CDR2 YYDKDF (reference sequence). CDR3 size: 16 residues. Trimming stripped 1 base from V and 3 bases from J, with 10 bases between. The CDR3 spells CATSRAPGIGANVLTF. CDR3 bases: TGTGCCACCAGCAGAGCCCCCGGGATTGGGGCCAACGTCCTGACTTTC.

The V and J genes are TRBV5-6 and TRBJ2-7; 10 nucleotides match TRBD1. Trimming at V came to 4 bases and at J to 5 bases, leaving 3 bases not matched to a gene. This CDR3 comprises 13 residues. From germline, CDR1 is SGHDT and CDR2 YYEEEE. Here the CDR3 reads CASSPTGGNEQYF. CDR3 sequence (DNA): TGTGCCAGCAGCCCGACAGGGGGCAACGAGCAGTACTTC.